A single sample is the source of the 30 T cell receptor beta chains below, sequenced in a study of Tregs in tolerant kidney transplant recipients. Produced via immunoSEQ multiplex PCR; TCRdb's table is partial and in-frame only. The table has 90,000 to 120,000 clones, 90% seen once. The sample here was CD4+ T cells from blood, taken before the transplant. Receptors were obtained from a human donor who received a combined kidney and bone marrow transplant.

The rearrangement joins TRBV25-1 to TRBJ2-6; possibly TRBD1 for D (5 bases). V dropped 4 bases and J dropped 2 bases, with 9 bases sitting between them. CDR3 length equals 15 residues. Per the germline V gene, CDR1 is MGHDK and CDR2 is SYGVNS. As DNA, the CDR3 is TGTGCCAGCAGTGCAGACAGAGCTGGGGCCAACGTCCTGACTTTC. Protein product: CASSADRAGANVLTF.

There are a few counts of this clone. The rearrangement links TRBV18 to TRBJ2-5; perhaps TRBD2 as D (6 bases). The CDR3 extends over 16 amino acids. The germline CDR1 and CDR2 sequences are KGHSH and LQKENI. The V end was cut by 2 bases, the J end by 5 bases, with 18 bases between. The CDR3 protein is CASSPVPFGGRETQYF. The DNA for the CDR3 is TGTGCCAGCTCACCAGTCCCATTCGGGGGACGGGAGACCCAGTACTTC. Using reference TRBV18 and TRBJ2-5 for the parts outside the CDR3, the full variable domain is NAGVMQNPRHLVRRRGQEARLRCSPMKGHSHVYWYRQLPEEGLKFMVYLQKENIIDESGMPKERFSAEFPKEGPSILRIQQVVRGDSAAYFCASSPVPFGGRETQYFGPGTRLLVL.

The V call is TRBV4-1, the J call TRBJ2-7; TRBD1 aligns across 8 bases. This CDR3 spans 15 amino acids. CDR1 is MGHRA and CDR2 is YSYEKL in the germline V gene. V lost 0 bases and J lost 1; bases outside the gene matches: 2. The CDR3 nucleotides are TGCGCCAGCAGCCAAGACAGGGGGCGATCCTACGAGCAGTACTTC. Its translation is CASSQDRGRSYEQYF.

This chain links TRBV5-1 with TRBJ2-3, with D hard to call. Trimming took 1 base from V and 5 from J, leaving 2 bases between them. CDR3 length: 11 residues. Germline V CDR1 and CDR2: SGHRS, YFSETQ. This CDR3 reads CASSLLDTQYF. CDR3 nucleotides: TGCGCCAGCAGCTTGCTAGATACGCAGTATTTT.

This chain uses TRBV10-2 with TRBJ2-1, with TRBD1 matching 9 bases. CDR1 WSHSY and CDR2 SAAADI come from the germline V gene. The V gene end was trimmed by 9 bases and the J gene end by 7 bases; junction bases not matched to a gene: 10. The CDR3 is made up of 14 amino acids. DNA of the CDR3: TGCGCCAGGCCATTGGGGACAGGGCCGAATGAGCAGTTCTTC. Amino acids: CARPLGTGPNEQFF.

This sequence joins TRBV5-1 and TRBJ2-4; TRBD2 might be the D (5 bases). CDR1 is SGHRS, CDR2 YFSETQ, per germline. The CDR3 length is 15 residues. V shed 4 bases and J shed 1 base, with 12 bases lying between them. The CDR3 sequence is CASSRSRGAKNIQYF. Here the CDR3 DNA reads TGCGCCAGCAGCCGGAGCCGAGGGGCCAAAAACATTCAGTACTTC.

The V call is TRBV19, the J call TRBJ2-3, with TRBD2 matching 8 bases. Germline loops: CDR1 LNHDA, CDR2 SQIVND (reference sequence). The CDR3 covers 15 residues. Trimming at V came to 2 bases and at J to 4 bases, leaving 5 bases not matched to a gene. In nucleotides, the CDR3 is TGTGCCAGTAGTATAAGGCGGGGGGAAGCAGATACGCAGTATTTT. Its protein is CASSIRRGEADTQYF.

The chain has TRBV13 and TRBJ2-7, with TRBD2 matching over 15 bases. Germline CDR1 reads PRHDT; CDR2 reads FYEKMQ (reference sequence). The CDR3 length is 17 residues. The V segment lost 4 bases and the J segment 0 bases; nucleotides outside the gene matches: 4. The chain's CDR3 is CASSSRTSGGDSYEQYF. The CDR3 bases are TGTGCCAGCAGCTCTAGGACTAGCGGGGGGGACTCCTACGAGCAGTACTTC.

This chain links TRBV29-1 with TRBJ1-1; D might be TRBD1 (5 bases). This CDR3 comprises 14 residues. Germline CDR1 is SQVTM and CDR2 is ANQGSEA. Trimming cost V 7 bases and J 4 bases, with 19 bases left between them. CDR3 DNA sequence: TGCAGCGCCCTTCGCCAGGGTCCAGGCACTGAAGCTTTCTTT. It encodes CSALRQGPGTEAFF.

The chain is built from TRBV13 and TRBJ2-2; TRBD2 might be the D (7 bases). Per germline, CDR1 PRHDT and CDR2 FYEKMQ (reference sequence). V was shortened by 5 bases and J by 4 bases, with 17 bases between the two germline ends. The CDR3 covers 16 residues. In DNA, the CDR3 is TGTGCCAGCAGCGCATCCGGGGGGCCCAGCACCGGGGAGCTGTTTTTT. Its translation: CASSASGGPSTGELFF.

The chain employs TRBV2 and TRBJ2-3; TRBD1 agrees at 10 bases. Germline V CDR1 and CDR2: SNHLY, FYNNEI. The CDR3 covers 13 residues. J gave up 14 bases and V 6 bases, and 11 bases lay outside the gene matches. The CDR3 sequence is CASRGTGEFKRYF. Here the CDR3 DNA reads TGTGCCAGCAGGGGGACAGGGGAGTTCAAACGGTATTTT.

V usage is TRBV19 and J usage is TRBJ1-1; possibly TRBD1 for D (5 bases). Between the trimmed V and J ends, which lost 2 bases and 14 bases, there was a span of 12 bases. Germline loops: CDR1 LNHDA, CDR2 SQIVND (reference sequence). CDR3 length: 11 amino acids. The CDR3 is CASSISGQTFF. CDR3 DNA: TGTGCCAGTAGTATATCAGGGCAGACCTTCTTT.

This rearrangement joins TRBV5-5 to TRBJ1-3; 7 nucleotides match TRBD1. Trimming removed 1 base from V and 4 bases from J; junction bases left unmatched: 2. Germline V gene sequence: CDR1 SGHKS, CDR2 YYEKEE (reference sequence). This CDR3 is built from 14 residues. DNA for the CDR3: TGTGCCAGCAGCTTGACAGGGGCCGGAAACACCATATATTTT. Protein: CASSLTGAGNTIYF.

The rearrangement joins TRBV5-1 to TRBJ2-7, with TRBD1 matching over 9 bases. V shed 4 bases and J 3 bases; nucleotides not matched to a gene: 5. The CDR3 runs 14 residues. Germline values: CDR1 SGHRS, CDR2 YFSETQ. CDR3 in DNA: TGCGCCAGCAGCCCTGGGGGACAGGGCTACGAGCAGTACTTC. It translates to CASSPGGQGYEQYF.

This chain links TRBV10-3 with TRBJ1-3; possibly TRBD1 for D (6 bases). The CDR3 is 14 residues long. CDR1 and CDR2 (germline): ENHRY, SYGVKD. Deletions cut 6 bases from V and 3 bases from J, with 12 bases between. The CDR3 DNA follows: TGTGCCATCAGGCAGGGGCTAGATGGAAACACCATATATTTT. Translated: CAIRQGLDGNTIYF.

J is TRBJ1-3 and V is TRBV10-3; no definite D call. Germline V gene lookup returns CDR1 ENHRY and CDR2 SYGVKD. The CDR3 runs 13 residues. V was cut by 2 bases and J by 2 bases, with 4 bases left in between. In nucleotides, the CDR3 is TGTGCCATCAGTGAGCTTACTGGAAACACCATATATTTT. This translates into CAISELTGNTIYF.

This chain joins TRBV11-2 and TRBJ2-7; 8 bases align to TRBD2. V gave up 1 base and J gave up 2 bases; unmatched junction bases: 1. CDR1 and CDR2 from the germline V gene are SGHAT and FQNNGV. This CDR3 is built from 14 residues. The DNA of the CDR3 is TGTGCCAGCAGCTTAGCGGGGGGGACCTACGAGCAGTACTTC. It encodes CASSLAGGTYEQYF.

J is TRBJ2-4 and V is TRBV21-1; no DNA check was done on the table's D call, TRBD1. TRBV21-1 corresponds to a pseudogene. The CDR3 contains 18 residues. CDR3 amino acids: CASRPEGTGRRAKNIQYF. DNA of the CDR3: TGTGCCAGCAGGCCCGAAGGGACAGGGAGGAGGGCCAAAAACATTCAGTACTTC.

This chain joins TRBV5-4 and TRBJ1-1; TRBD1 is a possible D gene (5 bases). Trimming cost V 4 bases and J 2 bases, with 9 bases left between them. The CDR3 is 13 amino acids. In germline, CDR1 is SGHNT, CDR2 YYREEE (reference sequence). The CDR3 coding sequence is TGTGCCAGCAGCAACAGGTTAAACACTGAAGCTTTCTTT. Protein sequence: CASSNRLNTEAFF.

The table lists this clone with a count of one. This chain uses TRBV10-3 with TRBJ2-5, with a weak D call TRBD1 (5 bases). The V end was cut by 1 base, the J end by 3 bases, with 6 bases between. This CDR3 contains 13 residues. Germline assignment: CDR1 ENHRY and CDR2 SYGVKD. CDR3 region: CAISEFREETQYF. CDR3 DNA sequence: TGTGCCATCAGTGAGTTCAGGGAAGAGACCCAGTACTTC.

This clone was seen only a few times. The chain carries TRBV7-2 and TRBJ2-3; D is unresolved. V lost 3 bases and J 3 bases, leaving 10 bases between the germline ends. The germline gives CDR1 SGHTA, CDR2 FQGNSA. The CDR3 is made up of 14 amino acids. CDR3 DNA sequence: TGTGCCAGCAGCTTTTATCTAGAAACAGATACGCAGTATTTT. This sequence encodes CASSFYLETDTQYF.

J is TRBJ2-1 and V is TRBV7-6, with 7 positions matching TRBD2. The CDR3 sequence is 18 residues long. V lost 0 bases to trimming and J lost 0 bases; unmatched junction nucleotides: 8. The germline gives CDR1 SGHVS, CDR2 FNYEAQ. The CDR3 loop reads CASSLASPSGNSYNEQFF. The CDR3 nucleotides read TGTGCCAGCAGCTTAGCGAGCCCTAGCGGAAACTCCTACAATGAGCAGTTCTTC.

The CDR3 nucleotides read TGTGCCAGCAGCTCCCCCGGACTAGCGGGATACAATGAGCAGTTCTTC. It encodes CASSSPGLAGYNEQFF. This sequence joins TRBV7-2 and TRBJ2-1; 12 bases agree with TRBD2. V lost 4 bases, J lost 4 bases, and 5 bases stayed unmatched. CDR3 size: 16 residues. Germline V gene lookup returns CDR1 SGHTA and CDR2 FQGNSA.

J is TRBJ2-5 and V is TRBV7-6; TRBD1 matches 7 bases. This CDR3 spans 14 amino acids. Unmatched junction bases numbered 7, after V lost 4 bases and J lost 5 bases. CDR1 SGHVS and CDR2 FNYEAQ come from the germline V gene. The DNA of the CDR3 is TGTGCCAGCAGCTCGACAGGGCCTGGTGAGACCCAGTACTTC. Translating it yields CASSSTGPGETQYF.

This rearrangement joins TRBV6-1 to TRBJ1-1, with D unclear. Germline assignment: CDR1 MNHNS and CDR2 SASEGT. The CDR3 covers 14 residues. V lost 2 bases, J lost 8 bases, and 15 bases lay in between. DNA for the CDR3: TGTGCCAGCAGTGAACGAGGCCGGTCAGCCGAAGCTTTCTTT. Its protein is CASSERGRSAEAFF.

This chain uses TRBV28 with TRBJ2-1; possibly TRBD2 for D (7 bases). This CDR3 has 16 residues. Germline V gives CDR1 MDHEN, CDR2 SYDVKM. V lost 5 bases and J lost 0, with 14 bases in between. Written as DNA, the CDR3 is TGTGCCAGCAGTAACCCGGGGGGCCTCTCCTACAATGAGCAGTTCTTC. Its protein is CASSNPGGLSYNEQFF. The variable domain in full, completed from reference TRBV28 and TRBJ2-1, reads DVKVTQSSRYLVKRTGEKVFLECVQDMDHENMFWYRQDPGLGLRLIYFSYDVKMKEKGDIPEGYSVSREKKERFSLILESASTNQTSMYLCASSNPGGLSYNEQFFGPGTRLTVL.

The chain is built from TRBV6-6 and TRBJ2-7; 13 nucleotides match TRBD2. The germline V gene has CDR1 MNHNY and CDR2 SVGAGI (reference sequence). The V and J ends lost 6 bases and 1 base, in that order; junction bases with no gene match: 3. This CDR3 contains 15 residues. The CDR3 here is CASRSLAGGSYEQYF. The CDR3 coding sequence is TGTGCCAGCAGATCACTAGCGGGAGGGTCCTACGAGCAGTACTTC.

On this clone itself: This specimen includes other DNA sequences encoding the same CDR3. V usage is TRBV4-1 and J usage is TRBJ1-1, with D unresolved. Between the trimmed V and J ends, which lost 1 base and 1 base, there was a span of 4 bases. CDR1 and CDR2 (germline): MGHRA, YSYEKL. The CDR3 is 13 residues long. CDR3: CASSQGRNTEAFF. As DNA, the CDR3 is TGCGCCAGCAGCCAAGGCAGGAACACTGAAGCTTTCTTT.

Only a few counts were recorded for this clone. The CDR3 bases are TGTGCCAGCAGCTCGGCCCCAGGGTCTGCGTATGGCTACACCTTC. Residues: CASSSAPGSAYGYTF. The genes are TRBV9 and TRBJ1-2, with a possible D match to TRBD1 (5 bases). The germline V gene encodes CDR1 SGDLS and CDR2 YYNGEE. V lost 4 bases to trimming and J lost 5 bases, with 18 bases between them. The CDR3 spans 15 residues.

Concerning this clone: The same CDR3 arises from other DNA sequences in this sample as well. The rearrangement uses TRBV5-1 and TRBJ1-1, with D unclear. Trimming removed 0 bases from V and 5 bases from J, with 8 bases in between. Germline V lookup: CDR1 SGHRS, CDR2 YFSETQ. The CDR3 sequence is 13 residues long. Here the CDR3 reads CASSLGGGTEAFF. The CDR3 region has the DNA TGCGCCAGCAGCTTGGGGGGAGGGACTGAAGCTTTCTTT.